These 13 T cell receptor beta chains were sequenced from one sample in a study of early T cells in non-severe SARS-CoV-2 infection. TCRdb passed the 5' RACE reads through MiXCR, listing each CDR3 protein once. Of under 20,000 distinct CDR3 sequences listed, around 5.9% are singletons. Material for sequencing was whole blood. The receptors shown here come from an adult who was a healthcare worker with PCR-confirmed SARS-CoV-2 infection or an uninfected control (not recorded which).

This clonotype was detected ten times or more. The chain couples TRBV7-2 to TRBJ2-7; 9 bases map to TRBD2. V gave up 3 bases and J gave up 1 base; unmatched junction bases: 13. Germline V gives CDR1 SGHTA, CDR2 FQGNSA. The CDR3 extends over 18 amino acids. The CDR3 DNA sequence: TGTGCCAGCAGCTTTTTCCGGAGTGAGCGGGAGGTTTCCTACGAGCAGTACTTC. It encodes CASSFFRSEREVSYEQYF.

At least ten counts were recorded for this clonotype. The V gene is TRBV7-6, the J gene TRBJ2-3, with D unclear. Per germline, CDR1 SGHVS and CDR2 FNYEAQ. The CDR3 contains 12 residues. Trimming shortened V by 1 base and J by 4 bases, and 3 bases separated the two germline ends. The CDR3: CASSLGADTQYF. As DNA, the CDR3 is TGTGCCAGCAGCTTAGGGGCAGATACGCAGTATTTT.

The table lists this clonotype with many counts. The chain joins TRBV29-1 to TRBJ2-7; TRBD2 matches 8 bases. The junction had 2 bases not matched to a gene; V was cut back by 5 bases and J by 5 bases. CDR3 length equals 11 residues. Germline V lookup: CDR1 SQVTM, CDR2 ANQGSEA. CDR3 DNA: TGCAGCGTTCAACTAGCGGACGAGCAGTACTTC. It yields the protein CSVQLADEQYF.

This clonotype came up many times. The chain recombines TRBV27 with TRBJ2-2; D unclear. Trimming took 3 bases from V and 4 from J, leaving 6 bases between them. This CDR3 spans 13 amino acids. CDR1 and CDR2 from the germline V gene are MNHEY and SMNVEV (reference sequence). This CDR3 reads CASSLGSTGELFF. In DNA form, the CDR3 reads TGTGCCAGCAGTTTGGGCAGCACCGGGGAGCTGTTTTTT.

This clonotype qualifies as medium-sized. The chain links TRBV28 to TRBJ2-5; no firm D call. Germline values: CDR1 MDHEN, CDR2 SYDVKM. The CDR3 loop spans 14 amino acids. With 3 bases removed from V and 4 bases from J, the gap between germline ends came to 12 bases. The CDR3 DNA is TGTGCCAGCAGTTTTCGGTGGACCGTAGAGACCCAGTACTTC. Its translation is CASSFRWTVETQYF.

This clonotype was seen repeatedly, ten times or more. CDR3: CASSRPSSSSNNEQFF. CDR3 sequence (DNA): TGTGCCAGCAGTCGTCCCTCGAGTAGCAGCAACAATGAGCAGTTCTTC. The chain is built from TRBV6-5 and TRBJ2-1; D is uncertain. Between the trimmed V and J ends, which lost 5 bases and 5 bases, there was a span of 19 bases. There are 16 residues in the CDR3. From germline, CDR1 is MNHEY and CDR2 SVGAGI.

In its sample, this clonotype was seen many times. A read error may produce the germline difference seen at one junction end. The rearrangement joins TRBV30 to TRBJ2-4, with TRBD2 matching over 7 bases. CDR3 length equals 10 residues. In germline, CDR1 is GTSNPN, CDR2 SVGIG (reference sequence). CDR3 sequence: CAWSSPGLTF. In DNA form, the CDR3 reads TGTGCCTGGAGCTCACCGGGACTAACCTTC.

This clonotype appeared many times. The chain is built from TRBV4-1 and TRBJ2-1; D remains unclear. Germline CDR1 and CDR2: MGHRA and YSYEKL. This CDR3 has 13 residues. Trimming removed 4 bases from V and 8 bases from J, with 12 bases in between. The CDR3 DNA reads TGCGCCAGCAGCCGTACCATAAGGGATGAGCAGTTCTTC. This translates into CASSRTIRDEQFF.

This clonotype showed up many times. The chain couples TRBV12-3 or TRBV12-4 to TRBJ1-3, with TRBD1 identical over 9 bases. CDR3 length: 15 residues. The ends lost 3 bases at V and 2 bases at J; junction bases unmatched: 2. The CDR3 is CASSFGTGTGNTIYF. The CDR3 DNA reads TGTGCCAGCAGTTTTGGGACAGGGACTGGAAACACCATATATTTT.

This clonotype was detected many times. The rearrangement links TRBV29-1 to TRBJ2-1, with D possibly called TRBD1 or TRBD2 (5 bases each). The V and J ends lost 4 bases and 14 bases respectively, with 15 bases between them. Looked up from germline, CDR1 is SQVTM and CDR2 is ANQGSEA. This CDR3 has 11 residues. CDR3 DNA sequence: TGCAGCGTTGCAGTACTCGGGACCAAGTTCTTC. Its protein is CSVAVLGTKFF.

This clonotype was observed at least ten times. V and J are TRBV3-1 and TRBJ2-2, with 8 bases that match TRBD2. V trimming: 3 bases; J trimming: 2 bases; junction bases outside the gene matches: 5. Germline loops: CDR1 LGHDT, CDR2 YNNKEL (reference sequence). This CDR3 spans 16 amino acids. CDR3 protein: CASSQAGGLNTGELFF. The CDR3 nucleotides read TGTGCCAGCAGCCAGGCGGGAGGCCTCAACACCGGGGAGCTGTTTTTT. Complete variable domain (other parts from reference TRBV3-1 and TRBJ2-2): DTAVSQTPKYLVTQMGNDKSIKCEQNLGHDTMYWYKQDSKKFLKIMFSYNNKELIINETVPNRFSPKSPDKAHLNLHINSLELGDSAVYFCASSQAGGLNTGELFFGEGSRLTVL.

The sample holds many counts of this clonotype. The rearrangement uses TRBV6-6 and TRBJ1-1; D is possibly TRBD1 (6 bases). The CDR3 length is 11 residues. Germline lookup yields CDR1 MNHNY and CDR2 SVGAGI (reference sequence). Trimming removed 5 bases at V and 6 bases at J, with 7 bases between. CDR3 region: CASSGTPEAFF. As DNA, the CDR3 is TGTGCCAGCAGTGGGACACCTGAAGCTTTCTTT.

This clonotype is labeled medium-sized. For the CDR3, the DNA is TGTGCCAGCAGTCGGACTTTCAATGAGCAGTTCTTC. The encoded protein is CASSRTFNEQFF. V and J are TRBV6-2 or TRBV6-3 and TRBJ2-1, with D possibly TRBD2 on 5 matching bases. The germline gives CDR1 MNHEY, CDR2 SVGEGT. The CDR3 extends over 12 amino acids. V was cut by 5 bases and J by 6 bases, with 8 bases left in between.